This T cell receptor beta chain derives from a study of radiation and T cells in renal cell carcinoma. This clone occurred once. Time point specified: blood 4 weeks post-SBRT, at nephrectomy. Treatment denoted: 15 Gy SBRT to primary tumor, nephrectomy 4 weeks later. Radiation-treated patients gave blood at baseline, week 2 and week 4. Repertoires were generated with immunoSEQ multiplex PCR, while TCRdb's copy carries only in-frame clones and drops some. The sample holds fewer than 85,000 clones, around 89% seen once. The CDR3 loop spans 11 amino acids. Trimming pared 0 bases from V and 6 bases from J, leaving 2 bases between. Germline CDR1 is MNHNY and CDR2 is SVGAGI (reference sequence).

The sequences come from blood, collected from a patient whose treatment included radiotherapy and nephrectomy. The chain carries TRBV6-6 and TRBJ1-1; D is undetermined. This receptor was identified in a woman aged 70-85 years with renal cell carcinoma. The CDR3 reads CASSYSSEAFF. The CDR3 coding sequence is TGTGCCAGCAGTTACTCGTCTGAAGCTTTCTTT.